A single sample gave rise to the 13 T cell receptor beta chains below, sequenced in a study of blood T cell repertoires in COVID-19 (dated by TCRdb to 2019 to 2021). Library prep was done by the immunoSEQ multiplex PCR assay. As stored in TCRdb, this immuneACCESS dataset retains in-frame rearrangements with V and J assigned. A fraction of the clones does not appear; measured against another copy, unresolved V genes explain less than half of the discrepancy, and the remainder lacks a known reason. Across this sample there are under 120,000 clones, with 80% to 90% seen only once. The top ten constitute 32% of the sample. Specimen: peripheral blood. The receptors stem from a woman of 80 years or more with acute or convalescent COVID-19.

The rearrangement links TRBV7-9 to TRBJ2-1, with TRBD2 matching 8 bases. From germline, CDR1 is SEHNR and CDR2 FQNEAQ (reference sequence). The CDR3 is 15 amino acids. The V segment lost 4 bases and the J segment 0 bases; nucleotides outside the gene matches: 2. DNA for the CDR3: TGTGCCAGCAGCTCCGGACTAGCCTCCTACAATGAGCAGTTCTTC. Amino acids: CASSSGLASYNEQFF.

V is TRBV30 and J is TRBJ1-2; TRBD1 might be the D (5 bases). Germline V gene data show CDR1 as GTSNPN and CDR2 as SVGIG (reference sequence). Trimming removed 4 bases from V and 4 bases from J, with 13 bases in between. The CDR3 length is 13 residues. CDR3 sequence (DNA): TGTGCCTGGAAAGCAGGGATCTCCTATGGCTACACCTTC. Encoded protein: CAWKAGISYGYTF.

This chain uses TRBV30 with TRBJ1-6; possible D gene TRBD1, 5 bases. The CDR3 has 14 residues. CDR1 and CDR2 (germline): GTSNPN, SVGIG (reference sequence). Between the trimmed V and J ends, which lost 0 bases and 13 bases, there was a span of 16 bases. In DNA, the CDR3 is TGTGCCTGGAGTGTAGGGGCCGCACCGGCCCCCCTCCACTTT. Its translation is CAWSVGAAPAPLHF.

This chain uses TRBV2 with TRBJ1-1; D might be TRBD1 (5 bases). Deletions cut 3 bases from V and 4 bases from J, with 12 bases between. The germline V gene has CDR1 SNHLY and CDR2 FYNNEI. The CDR3 length is 14 residues. CDR3 in DNA: TGTGCCAGCAGTGATCAGGGATCGGGCACTGAAGCTTTCTTT. The encoded protein is CASSDQGSGTEAFF.

The chain employs TRBV5-6 and TRBJ2-2; 7 nucleotides agree with TRBD2. The CDR3 loop spans 15 amino acids. Per germline, CDR1 SGHDT and CDR2 YYEEEE. The trim removed 7 bases at V and 6 bases at J, leaving 12 bases unmatched. The CDR3 DNA sequence: TGTGCCAGCGAAGATAAGGGACTATACCCCGGGGAGCTGTTTTTT. Protein product: CASEDKGLYPGELFF.

This chain connects TRBV10-3 to TRBJ2-5, with a possible D match to TRBD2 (5 bases). Between the trimmed V and J ends, which lost 0 bases and 5 bases, there was a span of 7 bases. The germline CDR1 and CDR2 sequences are ENHRY and SYGVKD. This CDR3 is built from 13 residues. The CDR3 DNA reads as TGTGCCATCAGTGAGTCTAGCGTGGAGACCCAGTACTTC. As protein: CAISESSVETQYF.

The rearrangement links TRBV19 to TRBJ2-2; the D gene is possibly TRBD2 (5 bases). CDR1 is LNHDA, CDR2 SQIVND, per germline (reference sequence). CDR3 size: 12 residues. The germline V and J ends were trimmed by 5 bases and 7 bases, with 8 bases remaining between them. The CDR3 DNA reads TGTGCCAGTAGTTCAGAGGGCGGGGAGCTGTTTTTT. Protein sequence: CASSSEGGELFF.

J is TRBJ1-1 and V is TRBV6-5, with TRBD1 identical over 7 bases. The length of the CDR3 is 14 residues. Germline V lookup: CDR1 MNHEY, CDR2 SVGAGI. The V and J ends lost 2 bases and 0 bases, in that order; junction bases with no gene match: 0. The CDR3 is CASSYDRVNTEAFF. The CDR3 coding sequence is TGTGCCAGCAGTTACGACAGGGTGAACACTGAAGCTTTCTTT.

The V call is TRBV4-3, the J call TRBJ2-1; maybe TRBD2 (7 bases). This CDR3 region has 15 residues. V shed 2 bases and J shed 4 bases, with 12 bases lying between them. Germline V gene data show CDR1 as LGHNA and CDR2 as YSLEER. Here the CDR3 reads CASSQYEGGYNEQFF. The DNA of the CDR3 is TGCGCCAGCAGCCAATACGAGGGGGGGTACAATGAGCAGTTCTTC.

This chain connects TRBV11-2 to TRBJ2-5; TRBD2 agrees at 10 bases. The V gene end was trimmed by 1 base and the J gene end by 1 base; junction bases not matched to a gene: 6. This CDR3 is 17 amino acids long. Germline V gene data show CDR1 as SGHAT and CDR2 as FQNNGV. The CDR3 nucleotides read TGTGCCAGCAGCTTAGGAGCTAGCGGGGGCCTCCAAGAGACCCAGTACTTC. This gives the protein CASSLGASGGLQETQYF.

The CDR3 region is CASSFTGSTDTQYF. DNA of the CDR3: TGTGCCAGCAGCTTCACAGGAAGCACAGATACGCAGTATTTT. The chain has TRBV9 and TRBJ2-3; D might be TRBD1 (5 bases). The CDR3 is 14 amino acids. Germline V gene data show CDR1 as SGDLS and CDR2 as YYNGEE. Trimming stripped 4 bases from V and 0 bases from J, with 9 bases between.

V usage is TRBV5-6 and J usage is TRBJ1-2, with a possible D match to TRBD1 (6 bases). V was cut by 4 bases and J by 1 base, with 8 bases left in between. The CDR3 has 13 residues. Germline CDR1 is SGHDT and CDR2 is YYEEEE. In DNA, the CDR3 is TGTGCCAGCAGCCCAGGGGTTAACTATGGCTACACCTTC. Protein product: CASSPGVNYGYTF.

J is TRBJ1-6 and V is TRBV7-2; no clear D. Germline-derived CDR1 and CDR2 are SGHTA and FQGNSA. The CDR3 has 13 amino acids. Trimming shortened V by 0 bases and J by 10 bases, and 7 bases separated the two germline ends. CDR3 residues: CASSLAYSSPLHF. The CDR3 bases are TGTGCCAGCAGCTTAGCCTATAGCTCACCCCTCCACTTT.